These T cell receptor beta chains were read from a single sample in a study of blood T cell repertoires in COVID-19. Profiling relied on immunoSEQ multiplex PCR, and the TCRdb table lists in-frame clones only, not all of them. Found here are about 280,000 clones, 85% to 95% of them singletons; the top ten hold roughly 2.8%. The sequenced sample consisted of PBMCs or T cells enriched from blood (not recorded which). The source is a middle-aged man who had been exposed to COVID-19. The CDR3 runs from the conserved cysteine through the conserved F or W.

j_gene | v_gene | CDR3aa
TRBJ1-2 | TRBV9 | CASSADRGHGYTF
TRBJ2-7 | TRBV12-2 | CASRLIRFAAGPTYEQYF
TRBJ1-2 | TRBV19 | CAAFGTAGYTF
TRBJ1-1 | TRBV9 | CASSSASTMNTEAFF
TRBJ2-7 | TRBV20-1 | CSAPGWGEQYF
TRBJ1-2 | TRBV20-1 | CSQAQDYGYTF
TRBJ2-2 | TRBV4-1 | CASSQREGQPGELFF
TRBJ2-5 | TRBV6-5 | CASLQETQYF
TRBJ2-7 | TRBV9 | CASSVDWERGEQYF
TRBJ1-1 | TRBV7-2 | CASSYLTGMNTEAFF
TRBJ2-1 | TRBV19 | CASRNPLMTGYNEQFF
TRBJ2-5 | TRBV11-2 | CASSLVGETQYF
TRBJ2-1 | TRBV7-2 | CASSSLPGTVRGGEQFF
TRBJ2-2 | TRBV6-5 | CASSRSGSVAGELFF
TRBJ2-7 | TRBV2 | CASRSPRGGSYEQYF
TRBJ1-1 | TRBV29-1 | CSVGPDRVTHTEAFF
TRBJ2-7 | TRBV27 | CASSSFAPSGAQHEQYF
TRBJ2-5 | TRBV5-4 | CASSLDASGTLETQYF
TRBJ2-7 | TRBV6-1 | CASSDRGEQYF
TRBJ2-7 | TRBV11-2 | CASSQHFYEQYF
TRBJ1-6 | TRBV20-1 | CSANEGQPNSPLHF
TRBJ2-3 | TRBV19 | CASSLAGTSTDTQYF
TRBJ1-4 | TRBV28 | CASRSQGGEKLFF
TRBJ2-7 | TRBV23-1 | CASSQDTYEQYF
TRBJ2-3 | TRBV6-2/TRBV6-3 | CASSYTSGNSDTQYF
TRBJ1-6 | TRBV2 | CATTGGTGNSPLHF
TRBJ2-5 | TRBV28 | CASSFRGRAPLETQYF
TRBJ1-1 | TRBV6-5 | CASHVGGLGEAFF
TRBJ2-7 | TRBV7-9 | CASSLRTILHEQYF
TRBJ2-1 | TRBV7-2 | CASSSPMTRAGGPSNEQFF
TRBJ2-7 | TRBV18 | CASSLGLASEQYF
TRBJ2-3 | TRBV9 | CASSVSLETDTQYF
TRBJ2-2 | TRBV4-1 | CASSQVFTGAITGELFF
TRBJ2-1 | TRBV27 | CATGQGIYNEQFF
TRBJ1-1 | TRBV4-2 | CASSQGQGDTEAFF
TRBJ2-1 | TRBV6-2/TRBV6-3 | CASSYDETGLAGVESYNEQFF
TRBJ1-1 | TRBV24-1 | CATSRSLRVNTEAFF
TRBJ1-5 | TRBV23-1 | CALDRDVSNQPQHF
TRBJ1-2 | TRBV4-1 | CASSQVGVSNYGYTF
TRBJ1-5 | TRBV19 | CASSSESYWTGGISQPQHF
TRBJ1-3 | TRBV2 | CASSEGGTASGNTIYF
TRBJ1-5 | TRBV6-5 | CASSGTTAFNQPQHF
TRBJ1-2 | TRBV7-3 | CASSSGTGSYTF
TRBJ1-1 | TRBV7-2 | CASSRYPKAFF
TRBJ1-2 | TRBV6-1 | CASSEAIGQGIYGYTF